A selection of T cell receptor beta chains follows, all from one sample in a study of blood T cell repertoires in COVID-19. Here immunoSEQ multiplex PCR was the method, and the copy in TCRdb shows in-frame clones only, minus some. The sample lists about 170,000 clones; about 85% were seen once. The sequenced material came from peripheral blood. Receptors were obtained from a man older than 75 with COVID-19, enrolled during active disease. Both conserved end residues are part of each CDR3. The D gene is left open where the match is weak. Rows may omit the clone size; those that give it use once, few, many or a size class.

j_call | clone_size | v_call | d_call | cdr3_nt | cdr3_aa
TRBJ2-3 | . | TRBV7-2 | . | TGTGCCAGCAGCGCTGAGGATACGCAGTATTTT | CASSAEDTQYF
TRBJ1-1 | . | TRBV7-8 | . | TGTGCCAGCAGCTTGCAGGTTAACACTGAAGCTTTCTTT | CASSLQVNTEAFF
TRBJ2-7 | once | TRBV5-6 | TRBD1 | TGTGCCAGCAGCTCGATACTGACAGGGACGGGCGAGCAGTACTTC | CASSSILTGTGEQYF
TRBJ2-1 | . | TRBV19 | TRBD2 | TGTGCCAGTAGTATCGGCGGGGGGGCCTACAATGAGCAGTTCTTC | CASSIGGGAYNEQFF
TRBJ1-5 | . | TRBV6-6 | . | TGTGCCAGCAGTGGGGGGATGGAGCAGCCCCAGCATTTT | CASSGGMEQPQHF
TRBJ2-1 | . | TRBV29-1 | . | TGCAGCGTTGAGGGTGGCGGTATCTCCTACAATGAGCAGTTCTTC | CSVEGGGISYNEQFF
TRBJ2-3 | . | TRBV5-1 | . | TGCGCCAGCAGCTTCGGAACTAGCTTCACAGATACGCAGTATTTT | CASSFGTSFTDTQYF
TRBJ2-6 | . | TRBV24-1 | TRBD1 | TGTGCCACCAGTGAAGGGACAGGCTCGGTCTCTGGGGCCAACGTCCTGACTTTC | CATSEGTGSVSGANVLTF
TRBJ2-5 | . | TRBV6-5 | . | TGTGCCAGCAGTCGGACAGTGGAGACCCAGTACTTC | CASSRTVETQYF
TRBJ2-7 | . | TRBV5-1 | TRBD2 | TGCGCCAGCAGCCCGCGAACGGGGGGGCCCTCGTACGAGCAGTACTTC | CASSPRTGGPSYEQYF
TRBJ2-2 | . | TRBV3-1/TRBV3-2 | TRBD2 | TGTGCCAGCAGCTCCTCTAGCGGGGGGGCTATGATCGGGGAGCTGTTTTTT | CASSSSSGGAMIGELFF
TRBJ2-3 | . | TRBV7-8 | . | TGTGCCAGCAGCGCGTCGGGACTTTTCACAGATACGCAGTATTTT | CASSASGLFTDTQYF
TRBJ1-6 | . | TRBV6-2/TRBV6-3 | TRBD1 | TGTGCCAGCAGTTCCTCCGGGACAGGGGGCGATTCACCCCTCCACTTT | CASSSSGTGGDSPLHF
TRBJ1-1 | . | TRBV6-5 | . | TGTGCCAGCACGCAGGGATCTTTGAACACTGAAGCTTTCTTT | CASTQGSLNTEAFF
TRBJ1-5 | . | TRBV7-9 | TRBD1 | TGTGCCAGCAGCGCCTGGACAGGGGTGAGTGGTAGCAATCAGCCCCAGCATTTT | CASSAWTGVSGSNQPQHF
TRBJ2-1 | . | TRBV7-3 | . | TGTGCCAGCAGCCCCTCGCGGGAAGATGAGCAGTTCTTC | CASSPSREDEQFF
TRBJ1-1 | . | TRBV18 | . | TGTGCCAGCTCACCCAACGCGGACACTGAAGCTTTCTTT | CASSPNADTEAFF
TRBJ2-7 | . | TRBV5-5 | TRBD1 | TGTGCCAGCAGCTTGACAGGGCAGGGGGTCCACGAGCAGTACTTC | CASSLTGQGVHEQYF
TRBJ2-3 | . | TRBV19 | . | TGTGCCAGTAGTTACGGGCCGGGACTCAGCACAGATACGCAGTATTTT | CASSYGPGLSTDTQYF
TRBJ1-1 | . | TRBV5-1 | . | TGCGCCAGCAGCTTGGAAGGGGCGTCGACTGAAGCTTTCTTT | CASSLEGASTEAFF
TRBJ2-5 | . | TRBV19 | . | TGTGCCAGTAGTGCCGACAGGACGGGAGAGACCCAGTACTTC | CASSADRTGETQYF
TRBJ1-1 | . | TRBV28 | . | TGTGCCAGCAGTCCCCGGGGAAGAACTGAAGCTTTCTTT | CASSPRGRTEAFF
TRBJ1-5 | . | TRBV2 | TRBD1 | TGTGCCAGCAGTGAAAACAGGGGTTATGGTCAGCCCCAGCATTTT | CASSENRGYGQPQHF
TRBJ1-3 | . | TRBV9 | . | TGTGCCAGCAGCGGAGCAATCCTTCAGGACTTCTCTGGAAACACCATATATTTT | CASSGAILQDFSGNTIYF
TRBJ1-2 | . | TRBV3-1/TRBV3-2 | . | TGTGCCAGCAGCCATAACTACAGGGTTGAGAAGAACTATGGCTACACCTTC | CASSHNYRVEKNYGYTF
TRBJ2-1 | . | TRBV10-2 | . | TGCGCCAGCAGAAAAGGCACAGACGAGCAGTTCTTC | CASRKGTDEQFF
TRBJ1-2 | . | TRBV2 | . | TGTGCCAGCAGTGCCGGCAGGGGCACTACGGGCGGCTACACCTTC | CASSAGRGTTGGYTF
TRBJ1-1 | . | TRBV5-1 | . | TGCGCCAGCAGCTTGGTGGCGGGGGCGAACACTGAAGCTTTCTTT | CASSLVAGANTEAFF
TRBJ2-5 | once | TRBV6-2/TRBV6-3 | . | TGTGCCAGCAGTTACTCGGGGCTTTACCGGGAGACCCAGTACTTC | CASSYSGLYRETQYF
TRBJ2-7 | once | TRBV25-1 | . | TGTGCCAGCAGTGAAACCGGGGACATCTCCTACGAGCAGTACTTC | CASSETGDISYEQYF
TRBJ1-6 | . | TRBV18 | TRBD1 | TGTGCCAGCTCACCACTGGCAGGGGGAGACTATAATTCACCCCTCCACTTT | CASSPLAGGDYNSPLHF
TRBJ1-6 | . | TRBV10-3 | . | TGTGCCATCAGGGCAGGGGAAGGTTCGAATTCACCCCTCCACTTT | CAIRAGEGSNSPLHF
TRBJ2-3 | . | TRBV5-6 | . | TGTGCCAGCAGCTTGCAGGGTCTCGGGGATACGCAGTATTTT | CASSLQGLGDTQYF
TRBJ1-2 | . | TRBV27 | . | TGTGCCAGCACCGGGGGAGGAGGCTACACCTTC | CASTGGGGYTF
TRBJ2-7 | . | TRBV6-6 | . | TGTGCCAGCAAAGACAGACCCCACGAGCAGTACTTC | CASKDRPHEQYF
TRBJ1-5 | few | TRBV2 | TRBD1 | TGTGCCAGCAGTGAATCGCGAGGACAGGGTTATCAGCCCCAGCATTTT | CASSESRGQGYQPQHF
TRBJ2-3 | . | TRBV5-4 | TRBD2 | TGTGCCAGCAGCCCGGGGGGTTCTAGCACAGATACGCAGTATTTT | CASSPGGSSTDTQYF
TRBJ2-1 | . | TRBV6-5 | TRBD2 | TGTGCCAGCAGTTACGACACGGGGGGCTCCTACAATGAGCAGTTCTTC | CASSYDTGGSYNEQFF
TRBJ2-1 | once | TRBV6-1 | TRBD1 | TGTGCCAGCAGTGAGCATGGGCAGGGGGTAAACAATGAGCAGTTCTTC | CASSEHGQGVNNEQFF
TRBJ2-1 | . | TRBV15 | TRBD2 | TGTGCCACCAGCAGAGATAGGTTGACTAGCGGGGAGTACAATGAGCAGTTCTTC | CATSRDRLTSGEYNEQFF
TRBJ1-6 | . | TRBV9 | TRBD1 | TGTGCCAGCAGCGTGAGTCTGACAGGGGAGGGGGAACCCCTCCACTTT | CASSVSLTGEGEPLHF
TRBJ1-3 | . | TRBV3-1/TRBV3-2 | TRBD1 | TGTGCCAGCAGTTTTCGGACAGGGAACACCATATATTTT | CASSFRTGNTIYF
TRBJ2-1 | . | TRBV7-2 | TRBD2 | TGTGCCAGCAGCTTAGCTAGGGGTAGCGGGGTGCGCAATGAGCAGTTCTTC | CASSLARGSGVRNEQFF
TRBJ1-2 | . | TRBV6-2/TRBV6-3 | . | TGTGCCAGCAGTTACTCCAGGGTGGACTATGGCTACACCTTC | CASSYSRVDYGYTF
TRBJ2-3 | . | TRBV9 | TRBD2 | TGTGCCAGCAGCGCCCGCGGGGGAGAAAGCACAGATACGCAGTATTTT | CASSARGGESTDTQYF
TRBJ1-3 | few | TRBV7-2 | TRBD1 | TGTGCCAGCAGCCTCTACGAGGGGGCGCAGAGAAACACCATATATTTT | CASSLYEGAQRNTIYF
TRBJ2-5 | . | TRBV7-2 | . | TGTGCCAGCAGCTTTAGCGGAGGCCAAGAGACCCAGTACTTC | CASSFSGGQETQYF
TRBJ2-1 | . | TRBV6-2/TRBV6-3 | TRBD2 | TGTGCCAGCAGTTACACCCCCGGGACTAGCGGGGGTGAGGAGCAGTTCTTC | CASSYTPGTSGGEEQFF
TRBJ1-5 | . | TRBV19 | . | TGTGCCAGTAGTATCAGGGACTATCAGCCCCAGCATTTT | CASSIRDYQPQHF
TRBJ1-6 | . | TRBV6-2/TRBV6-3 | TRBD1 | TGTGCCAGCAGTTACTCGTGGACAGGGGTCGTAAATTCACCCCTCCACTTT | CASSYSWTGVVNSPLHF
TRBJ1-2 | . | TRBV5-1 | TRBD1 | TGCGCCAGCAGCTACCGACAGGGGGAAGGGGGCTACACCTTC | CASSYRQGEGGYTF
TRBJ2-1 | . | TRBV6-5 | . | TGTGCCAGCAGTTACTCCTTCCTCAAGCGGCAGTTCTTC | CASSYSFLKRQFF
TRBJ1-4 | . | TRBV5-4 | TRBD1 | TGTGCCAGCAGCACACAGGGGCCTAATGAAAAACTGTTTTTT | CASSTQGPNEKLFF
TRBJ1-4 | . | TRBV19 | TRBD1 | TGTGCCAGTAGTTCCCGGACAGGGCGATCCGAAAAACTGTTTTTT | CASSSRTGRSEKLFF
TRBJ1-4 | . | TRBV19 | . | TGTGCCAGTAGTATACGCGGGGTGACTAATGAAAAACTGTTTTTT | CASSIRGVTNEKLFF
TRBJ2-5 | . | TRBV7-3 | . | TGTGCCAGCAGCCTACTAGGTGTGGAGACCCAGTACTTC | CASSLLGVETQYF
TRBJ1-6 | . | TRBV19 | . | TGTGCCAGTAGTTCTAGATCTCGGCGTCTCCACTTT | CASSSRSRRLHF
TRBJ1-5 | . | TRBV3-1/TRBV3-2 | TRBD1 | TGTGCCAGCGGACAGGGTCTCAATCAGCCCCAGCATTTT | CASGQGLNQPQHF
TRBJ1-2 | . | TRBV5-5 | . | TGTGCCAGCAGCTTGGAAAGGCAGGCCGACTATGGCTACACCTTC | CASSLERQADYGYTF